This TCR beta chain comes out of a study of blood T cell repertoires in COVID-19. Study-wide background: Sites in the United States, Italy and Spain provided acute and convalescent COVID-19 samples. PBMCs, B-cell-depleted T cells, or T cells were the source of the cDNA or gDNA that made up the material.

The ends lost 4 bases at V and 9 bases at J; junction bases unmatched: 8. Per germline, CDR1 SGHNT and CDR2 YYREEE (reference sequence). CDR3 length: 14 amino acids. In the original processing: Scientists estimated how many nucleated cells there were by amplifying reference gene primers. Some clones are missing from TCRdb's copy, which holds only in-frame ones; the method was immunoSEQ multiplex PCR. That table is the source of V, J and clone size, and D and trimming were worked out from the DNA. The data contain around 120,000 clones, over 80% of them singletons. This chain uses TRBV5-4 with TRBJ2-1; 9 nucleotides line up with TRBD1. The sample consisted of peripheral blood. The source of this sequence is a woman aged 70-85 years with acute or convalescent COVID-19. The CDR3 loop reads CASSQGQGSGEQFF. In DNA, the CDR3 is TGTGCCAGCAGCCAAGGACAGGGGTCGGGTGAGCAGTTCTTC.